The 7 T cell receptor beta chains given below trace back to one sample, sequenced in a study of T cells in Graves' hyperthyroidism and ophthalmopathy. TCR beta CDR3 regions were amplified from RNA transcripts. RT-PCR in the first round (using the HTBI primer set) targeted the TCR CDR3. TCRdb called the multiplex PCR reads again in MiXCR, with one record for every CDR3 protein. The sample has about 300,000 distinct CDR3 sequences; roughly a fifth are singletons. Sequenced input: blood. The receptors were sampled from a man aged 45 to 65 with Graves' ophthalmopathy.

This clonotype has at least ten counts. The V call is TRBV10-3, the J call TRBJ1-5; 7 bases are shared with TRBD1. Trimming took 11 bases from V and 5 from J; bases not matched to a gene: 9. The V gene's germline CDR1 is ENHRY and CDR2 SYGVKD. This CDR3 has 13 amino acids. The CDR3 DNA follows: TGTGCCGCCGGATCAGGGGGACATCAGCCCCAGCATTTT. Its protein is CAAGSGGHQPQHF.

The genes are TRBV27 and TRBJ2-1; 8 bases line up with TRBD1. The V gene end was trimmed by 6 bases and the J gene end by 2 bases; junction bases not matched to a gene: 12. CDR1 is MNHEY and CDR2 is SMNVEV in the germline V gene (reference sequence). This CDR3 has 17 residues. The CDR3 loop reads CASRRMYPGQAYNEQFF. CDR3 DNA sequence: TGTGCCAGCAGAAGAATGTATCCGGGACAGGCCTACAATGAGCAGTTCTTC.

This clonotype appeared many times. The chain carries TRBV7-3 and TRBJ2-1, with a weak D call TRBD1 (6 bases). V was clipped by 5 bases and J by 5 bases, with 16 bases between them. Germline assignment: CDR1 SGHTA and CDR2 FQGTGA. The CDR3 loop spans 15 amino acids. The CDR3 nucleotides are TGTGCCAGCAGCCCCTCTAGGGGGATGGACAATGAGCAGTTCTTC. It specifies CASSPSRGMDNEQFF.

The J gene is TRBJ2-1, the V gene TRBV29-1; TRBD2 aligns across 11 bases. J gave up 6 bases and V 7 bases, and 8 bases lay outside the gene matches. This CDR3 has 14 amino acids. CDR1 is SQVTM, CDR2 ANQGSEA, per germline. For the CDR3, the DNA is TGCAGCGGTCTCAGGGGGACTAGCGGCAATGAGCAGTTCTTC. Its translation: CSGLRGTSGNEQFF.

This clonotype was seen many times. The gene calls are TRBV28 and TRBJ2-2; a weak D match, TRBD2 (6 bases). Germline assignment: CDR1 MDHEN and CDR2 SYDVKM. The CDR3 totals 12 residues. Between the trimmed V and J ends, which lost 6 bases and 7 bases, there was a span of 9 bases. The CDR3 DNA sequence: TGTGCCAGCAGCCCCGGGGGCGGGGAGCTGTTTTTT. Translating gives CASSPGGGELFF.

This clonotype was seen repeatedly, ten times or more. The chain uses TRBV3-1 and TRBJ1-2; weak D call: TRBD1 (5 bases). CDR3 size: 15 residues. The ends were cut back, 0 bases at V and 2 bases at J, with 10 bases in the middle. CDR1 is LGHDT, CDR2 YNNKEL, per germline (reference sequence). In nucleotides, the CDR3 is TGTGCCAGCAGCCAAGAGGGACGGAGAAACTATGGCTACACCTTC. Protein sequence: CASSQEGRRNYGYTF.

This clonotype has at least ten counts. V gene TRBV6-1 combines with J gene TRBJ1-2; D gene ambiguous. Germline V gene sequence: CDR1 MNHNS, CDR2 SASEGT. V was shortened by 1 base and J by 5 bases, with 11 bases between the two germline ends. The CDR3 length is 14 residues. CDR3 DNA sequence: TGTGCCAGCAGTGAAGGAGGATTAGTGTATGGCTACACCTTC. It yields the protein CASSEGGLVYGYTF.